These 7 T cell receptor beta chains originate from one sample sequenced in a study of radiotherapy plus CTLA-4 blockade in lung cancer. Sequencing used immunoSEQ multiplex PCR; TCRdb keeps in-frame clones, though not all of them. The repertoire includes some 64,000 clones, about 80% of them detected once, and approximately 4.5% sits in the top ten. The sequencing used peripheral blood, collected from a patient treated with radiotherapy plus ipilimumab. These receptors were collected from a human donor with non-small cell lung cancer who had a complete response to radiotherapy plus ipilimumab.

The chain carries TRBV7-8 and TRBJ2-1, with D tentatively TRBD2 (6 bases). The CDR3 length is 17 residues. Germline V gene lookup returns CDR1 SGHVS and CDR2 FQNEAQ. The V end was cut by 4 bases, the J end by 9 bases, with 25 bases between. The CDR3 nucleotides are TGTGCCAGCAGCTCCCGAGGTACAGGAGCACGGAGGGCTGAGCAGTTCTTC. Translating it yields CASSSRGTGARRAEQFF.

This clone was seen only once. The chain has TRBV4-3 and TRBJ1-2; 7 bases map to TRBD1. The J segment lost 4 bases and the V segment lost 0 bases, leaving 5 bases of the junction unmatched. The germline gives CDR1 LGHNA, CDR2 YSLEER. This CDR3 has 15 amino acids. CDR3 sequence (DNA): TGCGCCAGCAGCCAAGAAAAGACAGGGTCCTATGGCTACACCTTC. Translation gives CASSQEKTGSYGYTF.

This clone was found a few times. CDR3 DNA: TGTGCCAGCAGCTTAGCTCTCACAGGGGGCGAGCAGTACTTC. Its translation: CASSLALTGGEQYF. The chain carries TRBV7-9 and TRBJ2-7; 8 bases align to TRBD1. The CDR3 is 14 amino acids. The J segment lost 6 bases and the V segment lost 0 bases, leaving 4 bases of the junction unmatched. Per germline, CDR1 SEHNR and CDR2 FQNEAQ (reference sequence).

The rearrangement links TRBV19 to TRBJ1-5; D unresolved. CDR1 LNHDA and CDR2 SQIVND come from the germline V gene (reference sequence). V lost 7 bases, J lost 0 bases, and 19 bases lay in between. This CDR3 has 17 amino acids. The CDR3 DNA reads TGTGCCAGTACCCGAATGGCCGCCGTTTATAGCAATCAGCCCCAGCATTTT. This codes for CASTRMAAVYSNQPQHF.

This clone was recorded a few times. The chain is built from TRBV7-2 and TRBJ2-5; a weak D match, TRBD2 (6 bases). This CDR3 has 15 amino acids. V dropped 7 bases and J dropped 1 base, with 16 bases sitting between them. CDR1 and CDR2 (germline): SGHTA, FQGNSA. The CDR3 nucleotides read TGTGCCAGCACCCCTCCAAGCGGGCGCCAAGAGACCCAGTACTTC. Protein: CASTPPSGRQETQYF.

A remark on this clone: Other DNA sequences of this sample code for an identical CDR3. CDR3 coding DNA: TGTGCCTGGACAGGTAGTGGAAACACCATATATTTT. As protein: CAWTGSGNTIYF. The rearrangement links TRBV30 to TRBJ1-3; unclear D gene. Looked up from germline, CDR1 is GTSNPN and CDR2 is SVGIG (reference sequence). Trimming pared 4 bases from V and 3 bases from J, leaving 7 bases between. The CDR3 is made up of 12 amino acids.

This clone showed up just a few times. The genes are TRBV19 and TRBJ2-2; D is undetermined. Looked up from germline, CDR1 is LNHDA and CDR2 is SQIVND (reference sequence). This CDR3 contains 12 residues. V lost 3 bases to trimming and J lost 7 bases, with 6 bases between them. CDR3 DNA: TGTGCCAGTAGTATCGAGGTCGGGGAGCTGTTTTTT. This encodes CASSIEVGELFF.